The source of this TCR beta chain is a study of T-cell memory formation after mild COVID-19. Findings of the study overall: Later expanders leaned CD4+, whereas day 15 to 85 contracting clones were balanced CD4/CD8.

On this clonotype itself: As yet, its antigen is unknown.

In germline, CDR1 is MNHEY, CDR2 SVGEGT. The V and J ends lost 4 bases and 4 bases respectively, with 7 bases between them. This CDR3 spans 12 amino acids. TCRdb analysed the 5' RACE reads with MiXCR anew, one entry per CDR3 protein. The table shows about 600,000 distinct CDR3 sequences, with approximately 21% occurring only once. The sample taken for sequencing was PBMCs or a T cell subset sorted from them (not recorded which). This sequence was found in an adult woman who had mild COVID-19 (a few samples of this study predate the infection). Cell type and time point are not known. This chain connects TRBV6-2 or TRBV6-3 to TRBJ1-2; D gene ambiguous. This CDR3 reads CASSSTVYGYTF. The CDR3 DNA reads as TGTGCCAGCAGTTCAACAGTCTATGGCTACACCTTC.